The rows below give T cell receptor beta chains drawn from one sample of a study of T cell repertoires in cytomegalovirus infection. TCRdb re-called the reads through MiXCR, storing one row per CDR3 protein. The data contain about 770,000 distinct CDR3 sequences, roughly 28% of them singletons. The antigens for these receptors are not known. This material consisted of cultured CD8+ T cells from PBMCs, taken from culture after CMV antigen stimulation. Receptors originate from a human donor in good health (CMV status not recorded). Some clones in this sample may be carry-over from other donors' samples. Both conserved end residues are part of each CDR3. The order of the fields is V gene, J gene, CDR3 length, clone size, D gene, CDR3 protein, CDR3 DNA. D genes are given only for firm matches. Size is omitted from some rows. Given values are once, few, many or a class for expanded clones.

V gene: TRBV7-8; J gene: TRBJ2-7; CDR3 length: 14; clone size: many; D gene: .; CDR3 protein: CASTWLQATYEQYF; CDR3 DNA: TGTGCCAGCACCTGGTTACAGGCAACCTACGAGCAGTACTTC
V gene: TRBV7-9; J gene: TRBJ1-5; CDR3 length: 14; clone size: few; D gene: .; CDR3 protein: CASSLGGDMGPQHF; CDR3 DNA: TGTGCCAGCAGCTTAGGGGGTGATATGGGACCCCAGCATTTT
V gene: TRBV4-3; J gene: TRBJ2-2; CDR3 length: 17; clone size: .; D gene: TRBD1; CDR3 protein: CASSHSPGGAFIGELFF; CDR3 DNA: TGCGCCAGCAGCCATTCCCCAGGGGGCGCGTTTATCGGGGAGCTGTTTTTT
V gene: TRBV14; J gene: TRBJ2-3; CDR3 length: 15; clone size: .; D gene: TRBD2; CDR3 protein: CASSQDSGGWYTQYF; CDR3 DNA: TGTGCCAGCAGCCAAGATAGCGGGGGATGGTATACGCAGTATTTT
V gene: TRBV2; J gene: TRBJ1-1; CDR3 length: 15; clone size: .; D gene: .; CDR3 protein: CASSPGQLRDTEAFF; CDR3 DNA: TGTGCCAGCAGTCCCGGACAGCTCCGGGACACTGAAGCTTTCTTT
V gene: TRBV5-6; J gene: TRBJ2-1; CDR3 length: 15; clone size: .; D gene: .; CDR3 protein: CASSWGGGNDNEQFF; CDR3 DNA: TGTGCCAGCAGCTGGGGAGGTGGGAACGACAATGAGCAGTTCTTC
V gene: TRBV19; J gene: TRBJ1-6; CDR3 length: 17; clone size: .; D gene: TRBD1; CDR3 protein: CASSDLWTGNYNSPLHF; CDR3 DNA: TGTGCCAGTAGTGACCTCTGGACAGGAAACTATAATTCACCCCTCCACTTT
V gene: TRBV12-3/TRBV12-4; J gene: TRBJ1-2; CDR3 length: 13; clone size: few; D gene: .; CDR3 protein: CASSSSQHDGYTF; CDR3 DNA: TGTGCCAGCAGTTCGTCACAGCACGATGGCTACACCTTC
V gene: TRBV7-6; J gene: TRBJ1-4; CDR3 length: 15; clone size: many; D gene: .; CDR3 protein: CASSPRPGVNEKLFF; CDR3 DNA: TGTGCCAGCAGCCCAAGACCCGGGGTGAATGAAAAACTGTTTTTT
V gene: TRBV9; J gene: TRBJ1-2; CDR3 length: 15; clone size: .; D gene: .; CDR3 protein: CASSVEGDGYYGYTF; CDR3 DNA: TGTGCCAGCAGCGTAGAAGGGGACGGGTACTATGGCTACACCTTC
V gene: TRBV6-1; J gene: TRBJ2-1; CDR3 length: 17; clone size: many; D gene: TRBD2; CDR3 protein: CASSPWRVAGGGNEQFF; CDR3 DNA: TGTGCCAGCAGCCCATGGCGGGTAGCGGGGGGAGGCAATGAGCAGTTCTTC
V gene: TRBV12-3/TRBV12-4; J gene: TRBJ1-5; CDR3 length: 14; clone size: many; D gene: .; CDR3 protein: CASSPGGVTGPQHF; CDR3 DNA: TGTGCCAGCAGCCCTGGAGGTGTAACTGGGCCCCAGCATTTT
V gene: TRBV28; J gene: TRBJ1-5; CDR3 length: 18; clone size: .; D gene: .; CDR3 protein: CASSSITRGQLGNQPQHF; CDR3 DNA: TGTGCCAGCAGTTCTATTACACGGGGCCAGTTGGGCAATCAGCCCCAGCATTTT
V gene: TRBV7-9; J gene: TRBJ2-1; CDR3 length: 17; clone size: few; D gene: TRBD2; CDR3 protein: CASSPRTSVVSYNEQFF; CDR3 DNA: TGTGCCAGCAGCCCCCGGACTAGCGTAGTATCCTACAATGAGCAGTTCTTC